This T cell receptor (beta chain) was found in a study of blood T cell repertoires in COVID-19. Background on the study: Spain, Italy and the United States supplied samples that represented acute and convalescent COVID-19. PBMCs, B-cell-depleted T cells, or T cells were the source of the cDNA or gDNA that made up the material.

Original data processing: Estimates of nucleated cell counts were drawn from the amplification of reference gene primers. Generated by immunoSEQ multiplex PCR, the TCRdb table keeps only in-frame clones and is missing some. The V and J calls and clone size are taken from that table; D and trimming were inferred from the DNA. The sample records fewer than 250,000 clones, roughly 82% being singletons. Germline CDR1 reads SEHNR; CDR2 reads FQNEAQ (reference sequence). The CDR3 totals 14 residues. Trimming cost V 4 bases and J 0 bases, with 10 bases left between them. The sequence was obtained from a woman in her sixties or seventies with acute or convalescent COVID-19. The rearrangement links TRBV7-9 to TRBJ2-7; possibly TRBD2 for D (7 bases). Source material: peripheral blood. Written as DNA, the CDR3 is TGTGCCAGCAGCTCAAGGGGGGGCTCCTACGAGCAGTACTTC. Translation: CASSSRGGSYEQYF.